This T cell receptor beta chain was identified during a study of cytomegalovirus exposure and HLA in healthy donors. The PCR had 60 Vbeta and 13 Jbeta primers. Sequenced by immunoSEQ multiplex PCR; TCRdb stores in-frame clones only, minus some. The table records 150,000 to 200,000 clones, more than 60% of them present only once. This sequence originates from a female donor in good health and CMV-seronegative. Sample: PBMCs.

The CDR3 sequence: CASRKATGWNSPLHF. Here the CDR3 DNA reads TGTGCCAGCAGAAAGGCGACAGGGTGGAATTCACCCCTCCACTTT. V and J are TRBV11-2 and TRBJ1-6; 7 bases align to TRBD1. Germline lookup yields CDR1 SGHAT and CDR2 FQNNGV. The CDR3 loop spans 15 amino acids. Unmatched junction bases numbered 9, after V lost 6 bases and J lost 7 bases. The full variable domain, in which reference TRBV11-2 and TRBJ1-6 provide the parts outside the CDR3, is EAGVAQSPRYKIIEKRQSVAFWCNPISGHATLYWYQQILGQGPKLLIQFQNNGVVDDSQLPKDRFSAERLKGVDSTLKIQPAKLEDSAVYLCASRKATGWNSPLHFGNGTRLTVT.